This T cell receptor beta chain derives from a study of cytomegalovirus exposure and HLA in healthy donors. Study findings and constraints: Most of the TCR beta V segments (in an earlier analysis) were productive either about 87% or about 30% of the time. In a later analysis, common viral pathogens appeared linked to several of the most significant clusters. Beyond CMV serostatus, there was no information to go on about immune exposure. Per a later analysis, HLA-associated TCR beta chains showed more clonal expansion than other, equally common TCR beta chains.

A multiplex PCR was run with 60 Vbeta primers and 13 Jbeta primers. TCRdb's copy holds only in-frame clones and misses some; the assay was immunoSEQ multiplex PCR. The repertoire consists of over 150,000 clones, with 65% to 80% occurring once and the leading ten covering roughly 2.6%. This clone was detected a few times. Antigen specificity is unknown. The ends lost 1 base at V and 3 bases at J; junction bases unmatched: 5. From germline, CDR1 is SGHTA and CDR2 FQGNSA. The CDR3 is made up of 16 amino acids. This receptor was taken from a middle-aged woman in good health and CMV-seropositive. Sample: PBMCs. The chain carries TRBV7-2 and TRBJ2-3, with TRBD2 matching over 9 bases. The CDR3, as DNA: TGTGCCAGCAGCTTAGGCGGGGGGGCCTCAACAGATACGCAGTATTTT. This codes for CASSLGGGASTDTQYF.